This entry is about one T cell receptor beta chain. What it recognizes is unknown. Only in-frame clones appear in the TCRdb table, and some are missing; sequencing was by immunoSEQ multiplex PCR. This sample yields some 80,000 clones, of which about 88% are seen a single time; 0.65% to 0.8% belongs to the top ten. This specimen belongs to a study of OX40 agonist ivuxolimab in advanced cancers. Study-level points and caveats: CD4+ and CD8+ blood T cells expanded clonally by week 6 at 0.1 to 3.0 mg/kg.

The CDR3 is made up of 16 amino acids. Germline assignment: CDR1 SEHNR and CDR2 FQNEAQ (reference sequence). The ends were cut back, 5 bases at V and 3 bases at J, with 19 bases in the middle. The chain couples TRBV7-9 to TRBJ1-2; D may be TRBD1 (5 bases). This TCR was sampled from an adult with an advanced solid tumor such as melanoma, head and neck, liver or kidney cancer. The specimen was CD4+ or CD8+ T cells sorted from blood, collected in a trial of the OX40 agonist ivuxolimab. CDR3 DNA: TGTGCCAGCAGCCCCCGGGTAGGGGCGAGGGACTATGGCTACACCTTC. This codes for CASSPRVGARDYGYTF.